Listed here are 10 T cell receptor beta chains from one sample, sequenced in a study of shared clonotypes between healthy human individuals. It was CD45RO-negative cells, positively selected for CCR7, that made up naive CD8 cells, with terminally differentiated effector memory CD45RA+ cells excluded. Assay used: immunoSEQ multiplex PCR; TCRdb lists only in-frame clones, some missing. The table includes roughly 2.1 million clones, approximately 94% detected once. Specimen: naive CD8+ T cells from PBMCs. These receptors all come from a man younger than 30 in good health. Some clones in this sample may be carry-over from other donors' samples.

This chain uses TRBV7-8 with TRBJ2-3, with TRBD2 matching over 7 bases. Germline V gene sequence: CDR1 SGHVS, CDR2 FQNEAQ. The V gene end was trimmed by 5 bases and the J gene end by 2 bases; junction bases not matched to a gene: 10. The CDR3 has 16 residues. This chain's CDR3 is CASSQPGGEDTDTQYF. CDR3 DNA sequence: TGTGCCAGCAGCCAACCGGGGGGAGAGGACACAGATACGCAGTATTTT.

CDR3 nucleotides: TGTGCCAGCAGCCCCGGGTCGGGGGGAGGAAACACTGAAGCTTTCTTT. Its protein product is CASSPGSGGGNTEAFF. The chain joins TRBV9 to TRBJ1-1; perhaps TRBD1 as D (5 bases). The V and J ends lost 4 bases and 2 bases respectively, with 18 bases between them. This CDR3 region has 16 residues. Germline CDR1 SGDLS, CDR2 YYNGEE.

V usage is TRBV29-1 and J usage is TRBJ2-3, with 8 bases lining up with TRBD2. The CDR3 sequence is 15 residues long. The germline V gene encodes CDR1 SQVTM and CDR2 ANQGSEA. J lost 2 bases, V lost 4 bases, and 8 bases had no gene match. CDR3: CSVAITSGTTDTQYF. The CDR3 DNA sequence: TGCAGCGTTGCCATAACTAGCGGAACCACAGATACGCAGTATTTT.

The J gene is TRBJ1-2, the V gene TRBV9; 7 nucleotides agree with TRBD1. Germline V CDR1 and CDR2: SGDLS, YYNGEE. Unmatched junction bases numbered 6, after V lost 4 bases and J lost 3 bases. This CDR3 has 14 residues. The CDR3 spells CASSSGTAYYGYTF. The CDR3 bases are TGTGCCAGCAGCTCAGGGACAGCCTACTATGGCTACACCTTC.

The chain combines TRBV7-9 with TRBJ2-2; 9 bases match TRBD2. The J segment lost 3 bases and the V segment lost 6 bases, leaving 11 bases of the junction unmatched. The germline CDR1 and CDR2 sequences are SEHNR and FQNEAQ (reference sequence). There are 17 residues in the CDR3. The CDR3 coding sequence is TGTGCCAGCAGTCACGCGCTAGCGGGACATGACACCGGGGAGCTGTTTTTT. This encodes CASSHALAGHDTGELFF.

Here the CDR3 DNA reads TGTGCCAGCAGAGCACGGACAGGGGAAGAGACCCAGTACTTC. Translation: CASRARTGEETQYF. This chain uses TRBV6-5 with TRBJ2-5; 9 bases map to TRBD1. The CDR3 covers 14 residues. Trimming cost V 6 bases and J 3 bases; bases outside gene matches: 5. CDR1 is MNHEY and CDR2 is SVGAGI in the germline V gene.

V gene TRBV9 combines with J gene TRBJ2-1; 8 bases agree with TRBD2. Trimming took 0 bases from V and 8 from J; bases not matched to a gene: 7. The CDR3 is made up of 15 amino acids. Germline V gives CDR1 SGDLS, CDR2 YYNGEE. DNA for the CDR3: TGTGCCAGCAGCGTAGGGAGCGGGAGTTCACATGAGCAGTTCTTC. Translation: CASSVGSGSSHEQFF. The full variable domain, with the rest looked up from reference TRBV9 and TRBJ2-1, is DSGVTQTPKHLITATGQRVTLRCSPRSGDLSVYWYQQSLDQGLQFLIQYYNGEERAKGNILERFSAQQFPDLHSELNLSSLELGDSALYFCASSVGSGSSHEQFFGPGTRLTVL.

The chain carries TRBV28 and TRBJ1-1, with D unclear. Germline V gives CDR1 MDHEN, CDR2 SYDVKM. The CDR3 is made up of 13 amino acids. Trimming left V 8 bases short and J 5 bases short, with 15 bases between. CDR3 amino acids: CASEDGAGTEAFF. CDR3 in DNA: TGTGCCAGCGAGGACGGAGCCGGGACTGAAGCTTTCTTT.

CDR3 loop: CASSQDEGVRGYTF. CDR3 nucleotides: TGCGCCAGCAGCCAAGATGAAGGGGTACGGGGCTACACCTTC. The chain is built from TRBV4-1 and TRBJ1-2; possible D gene TRBD1, 5 bases. The CDR3 is 14 amino acids. Trimming cost V 0 bases and J 8 bases, with 13 bases left between them. Germline CDR1 is MGHRA and CDR2 is YSYEKL.

The rearrangement uses TRBV27 and TRBJ2-3; 8 bases are a match to TRBD1. Per germline, CDR1 MNHEY and CDR2 SMNVEV (reference sequence). The junction had 8 bases not matched to a gene; V was cut back by 6 bases and J by 0 bases. The CDR3 is 16 amino acids. CDR3 nucleotide sequence: TGTGCCAGCAGCACCGGGACAGGACTTAGCACAGATACGCAGTATTTT. This codes for CASSTGTGLSTDTQYF.